This T cell receptor (beta chain) was found in a study of spatial heterogeneity in lung cancer. Time point: sample taken at primary tumor resection. TCRdb analysed the 5' RACE reads with MiXCR anew, one entry per CDR3 protein. Of about 39,000 distinct CDR3 sequences listed, 3.1% were seen once; the top ten hold roughly 40%. Deletions cut 6 bases from V and 5 bases from J, with 11 bases between. The CDR3 sequence is 14 residues long. The clonotype comes from a male donor with early-stage non-small cell lung cancer. Sequencing was performed on normal lung tissue next to the tumor, taken at surgery. The V call is TRBV12-3 or TRBV12-4, the J call TRBJ1-6; D not resolved. CDR3 nucleotide sequence: TGTGCCAGCAGGGCACAAGGAAATAATTCACCCCTCCACTTT. Translation gives CASRAQGNNSPLHF.